The source of this T cell receptor (beta chain) is a study of T cell repertoires in cytomegalovirus infection. Study summary: The public TCR beta signatures pointed to both CMV infection and matching HLA type. Study findings and constraints: Summed frequency of public TCR beta families distinguished CMV carriers with the relevant HLA. CMV-specific TCR beta clonotypes restricted by HLA-C were the ones dominating the ex vivo response.

This clonotype was counted a single time. Its antigen is unidentified. TCRdb re-called the reads with MiXCR, one entry per CDR3 protein. The table lists 150,000 or so distinct CDR3 sequences, 15% to 20% of them singletons, with around 20% in the top ten. The CDR3 has 14 amino acids. The germline gives CDR1 SGHVS, CDR2 FNYEAQ. V lost 2 bases and J 0 bases, leaving 4 bases between the germline ends. The rearrangement uses TRBV7-6 and TRBJ2-2, with D unclear. This sequence was found in a human donor in good health (CMV status not recorded). Some clones in this sample may be carry-over from other donors' samples. The source material was CD8+ T cells from PBMCs. CDR3: CASSLSSNTGELFF. CDR3 nucleotides: TGTGCCAGCAGCTTATCCTCGAACACCGGGGAGCTGTTTTTT.